One and the same sample provided the 25 T cell receptor beta chains below, sequenced in a study of T cell responses to AZD1222 COVID-19 vaccine (dated by TCRdb to about 2021). Library preparation used the immunoSEQ multiplex PCR assay. In TCRdb, the immuneACCESS table is reduced to in-frame sequences with V and J assigned. These tables do not hold every clone; where another copy was compared, an unresolved V gene accounts for under half, and the others remain unexplained. For this sample there are some 130,000 clones; more than 75% appear just once. The top ten clones comprise over 4% of the sample. This specimen's time point label, interpreted: baseline before first vaccination. The starting material was peripheral blood, obtained on day 0 of AZD1222 vaccination. The receptors shown here come from an adult in good health.

The chain recombines TRBV27 with TRBJ1-5; 7 bases align to TRBD1. Germline V CDR1 and CDR2: MNHEY, SMNVEV (reference sequence). The CDR3 has 15 amino acids. With V trimmed by 6 bases and J by 0 bases, 5 bases remained unmatched. DNA for the CDR3: TGTGCCAGCAGGGGACAGAAAAATAGCAATCAGCCCCAGCATTTT. This encodes CASRGQKNSNQPQHF.

The J gene is TRBJ1-2, the V gene TRBV28, with a possible D match to TRBD1 (6 bases). The CDR3 covers 14 residues. The germline V gene encodes CDR1 MDHEN and CDR2 SYDVKM. Trimming pared 6 bases from V and 4 bases from J, leaving 15 bases between. This CDR3 reads CASRTPGGPYGYTF. The CDR3, as DNA: TGTGCCAGCAGAACCCCGGGGGGCCCCTATGGCTACACCTTC.

The chain links TRBV4-1 to TRBJ1-4; a weak D match, TRBD1 (6 bases). CDR3 length equals 15 residues. Trimming shortened V by 5 bases and J by 8 bases, and 18 bases separated the two germline ends. Germline-derived CDR1 and CDR2 are MGHRA and YSYEKL. The CDR3 bases are TGCGCCAGCAGCGAGAGGGGGGTTGCGGTGGAAAAACTGTTTTTT. Amino acid sequence: CASSERGVAVEKLFF.

The CDR3 bases are TGTGCCAGCAGCTCTACCGGGACAGGGTTAGGGGCCAACGTCCTGACTTTC. Translating gives CASSSTGTGLGANVLTF. The V and J genes are TRBV7-3 and TRBJ2-6, with 9 nucleotides matching TRBD1. The CDR3 contains 17 residues. Germline V gives CDR1 SGHTA, CDR2 FQGTGA. V trimming: 4 bases; J trimming: 4 bases; junction bases outside the gene matches: 8.

This chain joins TRBV5-1 and TRBJ1-3; D not resolved. The CDR3 has 15 residues. Germline loops: CDR1 SGHRS, CDR2 YFSETQ. V lost 4 bases, J lost 0 bases, and 11 bases lay in between. The CDR3 DNA follows: TGCGCCAGCAGCCTCAGTCACCCCTCTGGAAACACCATATATTTT. Protein: CASSLSHPSGNTIYF. Full variable domain (missing parts from reference TRBV5-1 and TRBJ1-3): KAGVTQTPRYLIKTRGQQVTLSCSPISGHRSVSWYQQTPGQGLQFLFEYFSETQRNKGNFPGRFSGRQFSNSRSEMNVSTLELGDSALYLCASSLSHPSGNTIYFGEGSWLTVV.

The chain joins TRBV5-1 to TRBJ1-5; 7 nucleotides line up with TRBD1. CDR3 length equals 14 residues. The V and J ends lost 4 bases and 4 bases, in that order; junction bases with no gene match: 5. Germline loops: CDR1 SGHRS, CDR2 YFSETQ. In DNA, the CDR3 is TGCGCCAGCAGCGTGACAGGGAGAAATCAGCCCCAGCATTTT. This codes for CASSVTGRNQPQHF.

The rearrangement joins TRBV5-1 to TRBJ1-1, with 7 positions matching TRBD1. Germline lookup yields CDR1 SGHRS and CDR2 YFSETQ. CDR3 length: 16 residues. J lost 0 bases, V lost 4 bases, and 9 bases had no gene match. CDR3 coding DNA: TGCGCCAGCAGCCCGGAGGGGGCGGGAATGAACACTGAAGCTTTCTTT. Amino acids: CASSPEGAGMNTEAFF.

This clone turned up a few times. This chain links TRBV9 with TRBJ1-1, with D uncertain. Germline V CDR1 and CDR2: SGDLS, YYNGEE. CDR3 size: 14 residues. Between the trimmed V and J ends, which lost 0 bases and 1 base, there was a span of 7 bases. The DNA for the CDR3 is TGTGCCAGCAGCGTAGAGGTCACGAACACTGAAGCTTTCTTT. Amino acid sequence: CASSVEVTNTEAFF.

The chain couples TRBV7-3 to TRBJ1-5; D is ambiguous. The V and J ends lost 1 base and 5 bases respectively, with 0 bases between them. The CDR3 consists of 11 residues. The V gene's germline CDR1 is SGHTA and CDR2 FQGTGA. CDR3 sequence: CASSLNQPQHF. The CDR3 nucleotides are TGTGCCAGCAGCTTAAATCAGCCCCAGCATTTT.

The V and J genes are TRBV5-1 and TRBJ2-3, with D tentatively TRBD1 (6 bases). Germline CDR1 and CDR2: SGHRS and YFSETQ. With 5 bases removed from V and 0 bases from J, the gap between germline ends came to 13 bases. This CDR3 is built from 15 residues. The CDR3 region has the DNA TGCGCCAGCAGTCTAACAGGGCTCAGCACAGATACGCAGTATTTT. As protein: CASSLTGLSTDTQYF.

The V gene is TRBV2, the J gene TRBJ1-2; 8 bases match TRBD1. Trimming took 3 bases from V and 7 from J; bases not matched to a gene: 4. CDR1 is SNHLY, CDR2 FYNNEI, per germline. This CDR3 region has 13 residues. The CDR3, as DNA: TGTGCCAGCAGTGACAGGGGGCTTAGTGGCTACACCTTC. Protein: CASSDRGLSGYTF.

V gene TRBV5-1 combines with J gene TRBJ1-5; TRBD1 might be the D (6 bases). In germline, CDR1 is SGHRS, CDR2 YFSETQ. The V end was cut by 6 bases, the J end by 1 base, with 14 bases between. CDR3 size: 15 residues. The CDR3 bases are TGCGCCAGCACCCAGGGGCCGGAGAGCAATCAGCCCCAGCATTTT. This gives the protein CASTQGPESNQPQHF.

The CDR3 DNA reads as TGCGCCAGCAGCCTACAGGGGCCCCCTAGCACAGATACGCAGTATTTT. Translation: CASSLQGPPSTDTQYF. V is TRBV4-1 and J is TRBJ2-3, with 7 bases fitting TRBD1. There are 16 residues in the CDR3. Germline V gives CDR1 MGHRA, CDR2 YSYEKL. V was clipped by 4 bases and J by 0 bases; unmatched bases: 7.

This rearrangement joins TRBV24-1 to TRBJ2-2; 12 bases line up with TRBD2. J lost 5 bases, V lost 1 base, and 4 bases had no gene match. The CDR3 is made up of 17 amino acids. CDR1 and CDR2 from the germline V gene are KGHDR and SFDVKD. The CDR3 is CATSDFRTSGGTGELFF. CDR3 nucleotides: TGTGCCACCAGTGATTTTCGCACTAGCGGGGGGACCGGGGAGCTGTTTTTT.

The chain recombines TRBV7-3 with TRBJ1-1; no clear D gene. The CDR3 has 17 residues. Trimming shortened V by 1 base and J by 1 base, and 16 bases separated the two germline ends. Germline V gene sequence: CDR1 SGHTA, CDR2 FQGTGA. The CDR3 DNA reads as TGTGCCAGCAGCTTAAGCGGCAGATCCAGATGGAACACTGAAGCTTTCTTT. It specifies CASSLSGRSRWNTEAFF. Filled out from reference TRBV7-3 and TRBJ1-1, the complete variable domain reads GAGVSQTPSNKVTEKGKYVELRCDPISGHTALYWYRQSLGQGPEFLIYFQGTGAADDSGLPNDRFFAVRPEGSVSTLKIQRTERGDSAVYLCASSLSGRSRWNTEAFFGQGTRLTVV.

The chain couples TRBV28 to TRBJ1-2; D remains unclear. Germline CDR1 is MDHEN and CDR2 is SYDVKM. The V gene lost 6 bases and the J gene lost 4 bases, with 9 bases spanning the gap. The CDR3 is 12 amino acids. DNA of the CDR3: TGTGCCAGCAGCCCAACAGTCTATGGCTACACCTTC. It codes for CASSPTVYGYTF.

Written as DNA, the CDR3 is TGTGCCAGCAGCTTAGTGGGGTTTTCTTCACCCCTCCACTTT. This encodes CASSLVGFSSPLHF. The chain recombines TRBV11-1 with TRBJ1-6; no clear D gene. The CDR3 length is 14 residues. V was cut by 1 base and J by 9 bases, with 10 bases left in between. The germline V gene has CDR1 SGHAT and CDR2 FQDESV (reference sequence).

This clone was counted between two and nine times. The chain joins TRBV5-6 to TRBJ1-4; D is unclear. Germline CDR1 is SGHDT and CDR2 is YYEEEE. This CDR3 is 16 amino acids long. Between the trimmed V and J ends, which lost 4 bases and 0 bases, there was a span of 13 bases. CDR3 coding DNA: TGTGCCAGCAGCCTCGGGAGAGTTGCAACTAATGAAAAACTGTTTTTT. This codes for CASSLGRVATNEKLFF.

The chain uses TRBV10-3 and TRBJ2-7; TRBD2 is a possible D gene (5 bases). The CDR3 totals 14 residues. V lost 2 bases and J 4 bases, leaving 12 bases between the germline ends. Germline V gives CDR1 ENHRY, CDR2 SYGVKD. The CDR3 here is CAISEGLLIYEQYF. For the CDR3, the DNA is TGTGCCATCAGTGAGGGACTCCTGATTTACGAGCAGTACTTC.

The chain links TRBV6-5 to TRBJ2-5; 7 bases map to TRBD2. Trimming took 0 bases from V and 2 from J; bases not matched to a gene: 0. The CDR3 sequence is 14 residues long. Germline V gene sequence: CDR1 MNHEY, CDR2 SVGAGI. The CDR3 DNA reads as TGTGCCAGCAGTTACTCGGGACTACAAGAGACCCAGTACTTC. Its protein is CASSYSGLQETQYF.

This clone was seen just once. The chain combines TRBV6-1 with TRBJ2-4; 10 nucleotides match TRBD2. Trimming at V came to 4 bases and at J to 0 bases, leaving 9 bases not matched to a gene. Germline CDR1 MNHNS, CDR2 SASEGT. This CDR3 is 18 amino acids long. CDR3 loop: CASSGPLAGAEAKNIQYF. Here the CDR3 DNA reads TGTGCCAGCAGTGGCCCCCTAGCGGGGGCCGAAGCCAAAAACATTCAGTACTTC.

As for this clone: Compared with germline, one end of the junction differs, possibly owing to a read error. The chain uses TRBV30 and TRBJ1-2; D uncertain. Germline-derived CDR1 and CDR2 are GTSNPN and SVGIG (reference sequence). The CDR3 has 11 amino acids. DNA of the CDR3: TGTGCCTGGAGTGGGGGAAATACTTACTACTTC. Its translation: CAWSGGNTYYF.

This rearrangement joins TRBV6-5 to TRBJ1-1, with 9 bases that match TRBD1. This CDR3 region has 13 residues. Germline-derived CDR1 and CDR2 are MNHEY and SVGAGI. The junction had 3 bases not matched to a gene; V was cut back by 4 bases and J by 6 bases. As DNA, the CDR3 is TGTGCCAGCAGTTCCGGGACAGGGTCTGAAGCTTTCTTT. Its protein product is CASSSGTGSEAFF.

V and J are TRBV10-3 and TRBJ1-2; D possibly corresponds to TRBD1 (5 bases). The CDR3 is 13 residues long. Trimming took off 4 bases at V and 8 bases at J, with 14 bases between the two ends. Germline loops: CDR1 ENHRY, CDR2 SYGVKD. CDR3: CAISVPPGDGYTF. Here the CDR3 DNA reads TGTGCCATCAGTGTTCCTCCCGGGGACGGCTACACCTTC.

The chain couples TRBV15 to TRBJ1-2, with D perhaps TRBD1 (6 bases). Germline CDR1 and CDR2: LNHNV and YYDKDF (reference sequence). The CDR3 covers 14 residues. Trimming took off 0 bases at V and 6 bases at J, with 11 bases between the two ends. DNA for the CDR3: TGTGCCACCAGCAGAGAAAGGGCAGGGGATGGCTACACCTTC. The encoded protein is CATSRERAGDGYTF.